This T cell receptor (beta chain) appears in the sequencing data of a study of cytotoxic CD8 clonotypes in ibrutinib-treated CLL (dated by TCRdb to the early 2020s). As for the study more broadly: The cohort included some 14 treatment-naive and roughly ten relapsed/refractory patients; roughly 17 were IGHV unmutated. On average, each sample had approximately 280,000 productive templates and 96,000 or so productive rearrangements. Partial responses were observed in around 25 patients and complete responses in 2; after a median follow-up of around 68 months, remission was maintained in around 14 patients and progression was observed in around twelve. Cryopreserved peripheral blood mononuclear cells were collected before treatment, at response, and at either disease progression or sustained remission. Samples at response were collected after a median of about 12 months of treatment, with a range of roughly 6 to 40 months. Longitudinal samples were obtainable from about 30% of the 86 participants in the trial. What the authors observed across the whole study: Sustained-remission and progressing patients did not have matched sampling times, and lymph node repertoires were not examined. An increase in clonality was observed at ibrutinib response, with clonality remaining stable during sustained remission and falling back toward baseline at progression. At baseline, clonality was higher than in age-matched healthy donors and showed a strong correlation with circulating CD8+ T-cell counts. Public clonotypes were rare and either contracted or stayed stable during treatment, and the rise in clonality at ibrutinib response reflected the expansion of private clonotypes.

By its share of the sample, this clone is large (0.1 to 1%). Its antigen remains undetermined. Within one base of it there is no much larger clone, and no base qualities were kept. On a MiSeq, deep resolution sequencing aimed for a depth between 1 in 1 million and 1 in 200,000 T cells, with each clonotype covered around 9.2x on average. TCR beta libraries were generated with the immunoSEQ hsTCRB Kit. Concerning the study's data processing: The data were analyzed with ImmunoSEQ Analyzer and ImmunoSEQ Data Assistant, and V, D and J gene assignments followed IMGT definitions. Clonality, with values ranging from 0 to 1, was calculated as one minus the normalized Shannon entropy of productive rearrangement frequencies. Only overrepresented clonotypes making up at least 0.05% of the repertoire of each patient were included in the public clonotype analysis. Thirteen age-matched healthy donor repertoires from immuneACCESS were used as controls for clonality. TCRdb carries this immuneACCESS record with in-frame sequences only. Its versions omit some clonotypes, under half of them owing to an unresolved V gene in the studies checked, with the rest unexplained. The V and J calls and clone size are taken from that table; D and trimming were inferred from the DNA. For this sample the table gives around 16,000 clones, of which around 63% were detected only once. The biggest ten clones account for approximately 20% of the sample.

For TCR beta library preparation, around 1.9 micrograms of genomic DNA were extracted from the cryopreserved PBMCs. Longitudinal blood samples from CLL patients receiving ibrutinib monotherapy were subjected to high-throughput TCR beta sequencing. The patients were enrolled in a single-center, open-label phase 2 trial of ibrutinib monotherapy. V loses 0 bases at its end and J loses 3 bases; junction bases beyond the gene matches: 4. CDR1 SGHAT and CDR2 FQNNGV are derived from the germline V gene. The CDR3 has 17 amino acids, counting the end cysteine and phenylalanine. Here the CDR3 DNA is all that survives: 51 bases in frame from base 1.

This TCR came from a human donor with chronic lymphocytic leukemia. Here the chain combines TRBV11-2 and TRBJ2-2; 10 central bases correspond to TRBD1. The material sequenced was PBMCs, taken before ibrutinib treatment. The CDR3 region: CASSLEGTGAYTGELFF. Read as DNA, the sequence is TGTGCCAGCAGCTTAGAGGGGACAGGGGCTTACACCGGGGAGCTGTTTTTT.